This T cell receptor (beta chain) is from a study of blood T cells in healthy people across ages. Germline CDR1 reads SGDLS; CDR2 reads YYNGEE. The CDR3 sequence is 14 residues long. V was shortened by 3 bases and J by 2 bases, with 11 bases between the two germline ends. Study-wide results and limits: Higher diversity, along with more naive CD4+ cells, distinguished long-lived donors from aged donors.

Concerning this clonotype: As yet, its antigen is unknown.

A second PCR, run for roughly 7 to 11 cycles, used a sample-barcoded 5' primer plus a J-beta primer mix. TCRdb re-called the 5' RACE reads with MiXCR, one entry per CDR3 protein. The table lists some 890,000 distinct CDR3 sequences, almost 30% of them singletons, with roughly 10% in the top ten. The sample was also reused in another study, on T cells of mothers and their children.

The sample consisted of blood. The V gene is TRBV9, the J gene TRBJ1-1; D is ambiguous. This TCR was recovered from a woman aged 35 to 49 in good health. The CDR3 loop reads CASSAVTENTEAFF. CDR3 in DNA: TGTGCCAGCAGCGCAGTCACCGAAAACACTGAAGCTTTCTTT.